This TCR beta chain stems from a study of monozygotic twins with inflammatory bowel disease. CDR3 length: 14 residues. Germline V gene lookup returns CDR1 MNHNS and CDR2 SASEGT. To note about this clonotype: The antigen remains unidentified.

Overall study findings and caveats: A single strong clonotype or signal linked to IBD was not supported.

TCRdb re-called the 5' RACE reads and gives one entry per CDR3 protein, without DNA. Its table records some 450,000 distinct CDR3 sequences. Sequenced: blood. The clonotype was recovered from a human donor with ulcerative colitis or Crohn's disease, or a healthy co-twin of an affected twin (not recorded which). The J gene is TRBJ1-6, the V gene TRBV6-1. CDR3 amino acids: CASSVETAASPLHF.